This TCR beta chain was identified in a study of human T cells and chemical hapten exposure. Regarding time point: patch test 1, 2 weeks after DPC sensitization. Treatment indicated: therapeutic diphenylcyclopropenone sensitization with weekly scalp DPC. Concerning this clonotype: Its antigen is not known.

CDR3 length: 12 residues. V gave up 6 bases and J gave up 5 bases; unmatched junction bases: 3. CDR1 and CDR2 (germline): SQVTM, ANQGSEA. TCRdb called the RACE reads again in MiXCR, with one record for every CDR3 protein. Of 95,000 to 130,000 distinct CDR3 sequences listed, about an eighth were seen once; the top ten hold approximately 1.4%. Study conclusions and caveats: There were significantly more large CDR3 similarity clusters among expanded TCRs than among controls. Healthy individuals' immune responses may differ from those of donors, who had alopecia.

This receptor was identified in a woman in her forties or fifties with alopecia areata. Some clones in this sample may be carry-over from other donors' samples. The sequencing used whole blood, collected in connection with sensitization to the hapten diphenylcyclopropenone (DPC). V and J are TRBV29-1 and TRBJ1-2, with 10 bases lining up with TRBD1. CDR3 sequence reads: CSVGQGKYGYTF. The CDR3 nucleotides are TGCAGCGTGGGACAGGGGAAATATGGCTACACCTTC.